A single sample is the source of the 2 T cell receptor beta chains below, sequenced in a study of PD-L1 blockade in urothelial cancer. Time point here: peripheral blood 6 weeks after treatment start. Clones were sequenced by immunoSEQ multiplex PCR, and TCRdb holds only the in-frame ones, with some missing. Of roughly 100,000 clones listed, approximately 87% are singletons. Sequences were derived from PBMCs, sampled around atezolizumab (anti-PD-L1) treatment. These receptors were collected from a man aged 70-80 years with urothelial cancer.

The CDR3 loop reads CASKNRVSNQPQHF. For the CDR3, the DNA is TGTGCCAGTAAGAACAGGGTGAGCAATCAGCCCCAGCATTTT. This chain joins TRBV19 and TRBJ1-5, with D possibly being TRBD1 (6 bases). Germline V gene data show CDR1 as LNHDA and CDR2 as SQIVND (reference sequence). The CDR3 has 14 residues. The germline V and J ends were trimmed by 7 bases and 1 base, with 11 bases remaining between them.

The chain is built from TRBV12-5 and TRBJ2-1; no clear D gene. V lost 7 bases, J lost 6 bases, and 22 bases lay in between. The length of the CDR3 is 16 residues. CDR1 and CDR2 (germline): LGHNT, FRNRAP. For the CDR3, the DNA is TGTGCTAGTGCCCAAAGTTCGGTTCCCCCCCCCAATGAGCAGTTCTTC. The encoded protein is CASAQSSVPPPNEQFF. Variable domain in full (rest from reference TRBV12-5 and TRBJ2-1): DARVTQTPRHKVTEMGQEVTMRCQPILGHNTVFWYRQTMMQGLELLAYFRNRAPLDDSGMPKDRFSAEMPDATLATLKIQPSEPRDSAVYFCASAQSSVPPPNEQFFGPGTRLTVL.